The 9 T cell receptor beta chains reported below all come from one sample, sequenced in a study of monozygotic twins with inflammatory bowel disease. For each CDR3 protein, TCRdb gives one entry from its re-call of the 5' RACE reads, without DNA. This listing includes about 160,000 distinct CDR3 sequences. Source material: blood. These receptors were collected from a human donor with ulcerative colitis or Crohn's disease, or a healthy co-twin of an affected twin (not recorded which).

The chain uses TRBV12-3 or TRBV12-4 and TRBJ2-7; TCRdb's D gene call, TRBD1, goes unchecked for lack of DNA. The CDR3 spans 14 residues. CDR3: CASSLKGQYYEQYF.

The V and J genes are TRBV18 and TRBJ2-2; TCRdb's D call of TRBD2 is untestable without DNA. The CDR3 is 19 residues long. Germline assignment: CDR1 KGHSH and CDR2 LQKENI. The CDR3 loop is CASSLKLRGGDLGAGELFF.

The V and J genes are TRBV20-1 and TRBJ2-1. CDR3 length equals 12 residues. Germline V CDR1 and CDR2: DFQATT, SNEGSKA (reference sequence). CDR3 protein: CSARDTANEQFF.

The chain joins TRBV6-5 to TRBJ2-2; TCRdb's D call of TRBD1 is untestable without DNA. The CDR3 totals 15 residues. Germline V gene data show CDR1 as MNHEY and CDR2 as SVGAGI. The CDR3 is CASSYQGSNTGELFF.

The genes are TRBV3-1 and TRBJ2-1; TCRdb picks TRBD2, but there is no DNA to check that call. Per germline, CDR1 LGHDT and CDR2 YNNKEL (reference sequence). The CDR3 sequence is 14 residues long. CDR3 amino acids: CASSSSGTYNEQFF.

This chain connects TRBV5-6 to TRBJ2-7; TCRdb proposes TRBD1, but this gene call is untestable without DNA. Germline CDR1 and CDR2: SGHDT and YYEEEE. The length of the CDR3 is 15 residues. CDR3 in amino acids: CASSPTGGLGYEQYF.

The chain uses TRBV12-3 or TRBV12-4 and TRBJ1-1. This CDR3 region has 13 residues. The chain's CDR3 is CASSLHLNTEAFF.

The chain carries TRBV5-1 and TRBJ1-6. The CDR3 consists of 15 residues. Germline lookup yields CDR1 SGHRS and CDR2 YFSETQ. CDR3: CASSLEAAYNSPLHF.

CDR3 amino acids: CAISEASGTGATGELFF. This chain joins TRBV10-3 and TRBJ2-2; with no DNA, the TCRdb D assignment of TRBD1 cannot be verified. Germline lookup yields CDR1 ENHRY and CDR2 SYGVKD. The CDR3 has 17 amino acids.